This T cell receptor (beta chain) derives from a study of blood T cell repertoires in COVID-19. Study in general: Sites in the United States, Italy and Spain provided acute and convalescent COVID-19 samples. The cDNA or gDNA used as material had been derived from T cells, B-cell-depleted T cells, or PBMCs.

In the original analysis: Reference gene primer amplification gave nucleated cell count estimates. The method was immunoSEQ multiplex PCR; TCRdb's version includes in-frame clones alone and lacks a portion of them. V, J and clone size are taken as reported in that table, and D and trimming were inferred from the DNA itself. The profile shows 30,000 to 40,000 clones, around 87% of them singletons. V was shortened by 3 bases and J by 4 bases, with 15 bases between the two germline ends. The CDR3 sequence is 15 residues long. Germline V lookup: CDR1 LNHDA, CDR2 SQIVND (reference sequence). Input material: peripheral blood. V is TRBV19 and J is TRBJ1-2; no clear D. The receptor was isolated from a man aged 55 to 70 with active or convalescent COVID-19. In DNA, the CDR3 is TGTGCCAGTAGTATCATGTCAGACTTTTCCTATGGCTACACCTTC. This sequence encodes CASSIMSDFSYGYTF.